Following are 7 T cell receptor beta chains from one sample sequenced in a study of control samples from healthy donors and cancer patients. The protocol was immunoSEQ multiplex PCR, while the TCRdb copy is restricted to in-frame clones and leaves out a portion. Here the sample spans about 58,000 clones, 80% to 90% being singletons. Source material: PBMCs. The receptor source for this set is a woman aged 60-75 years with lung cancer.

This sequence joins TRBV5-4 and TRBJ2-7, with D hard to call. Looked up from germline, CDR1 is SGHNT and CDR2 is YYREEE (reference sequence). Between the trimmed V and J ends, which lost 0 bases and 3 bases, there was a span of 4 bases. This CDR3 spans 12 amino acids. The CDR3 bases are TGTGCCAGCAGCTTGGACGGCTACGAGCAGTACTTC. The encoded protein is CASSLDGYEQYF.

The V call is TRBV11-2, the J call TRBJ2-5; D perhaps matches TRBD1 (7 bases). The CDR3 length is 16 residues. Germline CDR1 and CDR2: SGHAT and FQNNGV. V lost 4 bases and J 5 bases, leaving 20 bases between the germline ends. In DNA, the CDR3 is TGTGCCAGCAGCTCCTATCGGGGGACAGAGATGGAGACCCAGTACTTC. It codes for CASSSYRGTEMETQYF.

The V and J genes are TRBV7-9 and TRBJ2-5, with D maybe TRBD1 (5 bases). V gave up 4 bases and J gave up 5 bases, with 17 bases separating them. Germline V gene data show CDR1 as SEHNR and CDR2 as FQNEAQ (reference sequence). The CDR3 is 15 residues long. CDR3 region: CASSSVGQGLETQYF. In DNA, the CDR3 is TGTGCCAGCAGCTCGGTGGGGCAGGGTTTGGAGACCCAGTACTTC. Drawing the rest from reference TRBV7-9 and TRBJ2-5, the complete variable domain is DTGVSQNPRHKITKRGQNVTFRCDPISEHNRLYWYRQTLGQGPEFLTYFQNEAQLEKSRLLSDRFSAERPKGSFSTLEIQRTEQGDSAMYLCASSSVGQGLETQYFGPGTRLLVL.

The rearrangement uses TRBV7-4 and TRBJ1-5; TRBD1 aligns across 7 bases. Germline-derived CDR1 and CDR2 are SGHVT and SQSDAQ. The CDR3 spans 16 residues. Unmatched junction bases numbered 8, after V lost 1 base and J lost 5 bases. The CDR3 region is CASSLEVGQGDQPQHF. In nucleotides, the CDR3 is TGTGCCAGCAGCTTAGAGGTGGGGCAGGGGGATCAGCCCCAGCATTTT.

The V and J genes are TRBV9 and TRBJ1-6, with D tentatively TRBD1 (5 bases). This CDR3 is 14 amino acids long. Germline V gene lookup returns CDR1 SGDLS and CDR2 YYNGEE. Trimming removed 0 bases from V and 5 bases from J, with 6 bases in between. As DNA, the CDR3 is TGTGCCAGCAGCGTAGTGGACAATAATTCACCCCTCCACTTT. Translating it yields CASSVVDNNSPLHF.

This clone was seen only a few times. The genes are TRBV15 and TRBJ2-7; perhaps TRBD1 as D (5 bases). Trimming removed 3 bases at V and 3 bases at J, with 18 bases between. The CDR3 totals 16 residues. Looked up from germline, CDR1 is LNHNV and CDR2 is YYDKDF (reference sequence). The DNA for the CDR3 is TGTGCCACCAGCAGGGAACGAGGACATGAATTCTACGAGCAGTACTTC. Amino acids: CATSRERGHEFYEQYF.

The chain links TRBV7-9 to TRBJ1-6; D is possibly TRBD1 (5 bases). The CDR3 consists of 14 residues. Trimming removed 4 bases at V and 5 bases at J, with 9 bases between. Germline assignment: CDR1 SEHNR and CDR2 FQNEAQ (reference sequence). CDR3 DNA: TGTGCCAGCAGCTCGGACACCGATAATTCACCCCTCCACTTT. This sequence encodes CASSSDTDNSPLHF.